These 25 T cell receptor beta chains came from one sample sequenced in a study of cytomegalovirus exposure and HLA in healthy donors. 60 Vbeta and 13 Jbeta primers were used in PCR. Measured with immunoSEQ multiplex PCR; TCRdb has only the in-frame clones, and not every one. The sample includes 85,000 to 100,000 clones, roughly 80% seen only once; the top ten take 15% to 20%. Sequencing was done on a sample of PBMCs. These receptors all stem from a man aged 60 to 75 in good health and CMV-seropositive.

The chain combines TRBV9 with TRBJ1-6; 7 bases are shared with TRBD1. Germline loops: CDR1 SGDLS, CDR2 YYNGEE. The CDR3 consists of 16 residues. V dropped 4 bases and J dropped 7; count of bases not matched to a gene: 11. The CDR3 loop is CASSLGTEMANSPLHF. The CDR3 DNA sequence: TGTGCCAGCAGCCTCGGGACAGAAATGGCAAATTCACCCCTCCACTTT.

This chain links TRBV10-3 with TRBJ1-2; perhaps TRBD1 as D (6 bases). The CDR3 consists of 13 residues. CDR1 ENHRY and CDR2 SYGVKD come from the germline V gene. With 4 bases removed from V and 4 bases from J, the gap between germline ends came to 10 bases. This CDR3 reads CAISGDNSYGYTF. The CDR3 DNA sequence: TGTGCCATCAGTGGGGACAACTCCTATGGCTACACCTTC.

The chain recombines TRBV28 with TRBJ2-5, with TRBD2 matching over 7 bases. The CDR3 spans 15 residues. The V segment lost 4 bases and the J segment 1 base; nucleotides outside the gene matches: 6. Germline-derived CDR1 and CDR2 are MDHEN and SYDVKM. CDR3 loop: CASSSGGEGQETQYF. CDR3 bases: TGTGCCAGCAGTTCCGGAGGGGAGGGCCAAGAGACCCAGTACTTC.

The chain joins TRBV4-1 to TRBJ1-6; no clear D gene. This CDR3 region has 16 residues. Trimming stripped 6 bases from V and 4 bases from J, with 16 bases between. Per the germline V gene, CDR1 is MGHRA and CDR2 is YSYEKL. This CDR3 reads CASRVGISGYNSPLHF. The CDR3 DNA reads TGCGCCAGCAGAGTGGGGATATCGGGGTATAATTCACCCCTCCACTTT.

The rearrangement joins TRBV19 to TRBJ1-2; 9 bases agree with TRBD1. J gave up 7 bases and V 6 bases, and 6 bases lay outside the gene matches. Germline CDR1 reads LNHDA; CDR2 reads SQIVND (reference sequence). The CDR3 loop spans 13 amino acids. The CDR3: CASSPGQGRGYTF. CDR3 DNA sequence: TGTGCCAGTAGCCCGGGACAGGGTCGTGGCTACACCTTC.

The V and J genes are TRBV13 and TRBJ2-4; possibly TRBD1 for D (5 bases). With 4 bases removed from V and 0 bases from J, the gap between germline ends came to 10 bases. In germline, CDR1 is PRHDT, CDR2 FYEKMQ (reference sequence). CDR3 size: 15 residues. The CDR3 here is CASSSQGLAKNIQYF. CDR3 in DNA: TGTGCCAGCAGCTCCCAGGGTTTAGCCAAAAACATTCAGTACTTC.

The chain joins TRBV4-1 to TRBJ1-1; 7 positions agree with TRBD1. CDR1 and CDR2 from the germline V gene are MGHRA and YSYEKL. The CDR3 runs 16 residues. V lost 0 bases to trimming and J lost 0 bases; unmatched junction nucleotides: 4. CDR3 in DNA: TGCGCCAGCAGCCAAGAATACAGGGGAGTGAACACTGAAGCTTTCTTT. Translating gives CASSQEYRGVNTEAFF.

The chain uses TRBV7-2 and TRBJ2-5; 11 bases match TRBD2. This CDR3 contains 15 residues. V lost 4 bases to trimming and J lost 4 bases; unmatched junction nucleotides: 5. The germline CDR1 and CDR2 sequences are SGHTA and FQGNSA. The CDR3 reads CASSSSGGPVETQYF. CDR3 bases: TGTGCCAGCAGCTCTAGCGGGGGGCCAGTAGAGACCCAGTACTTC.

This chain connects TRBV5-1 to TRBJ1-1; the match to TRBD1 covers 9 bases. This CDR3 has 16 amino acids. Germline assignment: CDR1 SGHRS and CDR2 YFSETQ. V dropped 3 bases and J dropped 0; count of bases not matched to a gene: 6. The CDR3 is CASSSGQGLMNTEAFF. CDR3 DNA: TGCGCCAGCAGCTCGGGACAGGGTTTGATGAACACTGAAGCTTTCTTT.

The chain uses TRBV9 and TRBJ2-3; a weak D match, TRBD2 (6 bases). Per germline, CDR1 SGDLS and CDR2 YYNGEE. The CDR3 is 16 residues long. Trimming stripped 4 bases from V and 2 bases from J, with 17 bases between. This chain's CDR3 is CASSLLGLPVTDTQYF. The CDR3 coding sequence is TGTGCCAGCAGCCTACTGGGACTTCCTGTCACAGATACGCAGTATTTT. The full variable domain, completed using reference TRBV9 and TRBJ2-3, is DSGVTQTPKHLITATGQRVTLRCSPRSGDLSVYWYQQSLDQGLQFLIQYYNGEERAKGNILERFSAQQFPDLHSELNLSSLELGDSALYFCASSLLGLPVTDTQYFGPGTRLTVL.

The chain employs TRBV27 and TRBJ2-1; D might be TRBD1 (5 bases). Germline-derived CDR1 and CDR2 are MNHEY and SMNVEV (reference sequence). This CDR3 is built from 12 residues. V lost 2 bases to trimming and J lost 7 bases, with 6 bases between them. The CDR3 spells CASSLRGNEQFF. Written as DNA, the CDR3 is TGTGCCAGCAGTTTAAGGGGAAATGAGCAGTTCTTC.

The rearrangement uses TRBV28 and TRBJ2-7; 7 nucleotides align to TRBD1. V lost 2 bases, J lost 2 bases, and 3 bases stayed unmatched. The CDR3 is 14 amino acids. The V gene's germline CDR1 is MDHEN and CDR2 SYDVKM. The DNA of the CDR3 is TGTGCCAGCAGTTTACCGGGGACAGCCTACGAGCAGTACTTC. As protein: CASSLPGTAYEQYF.

The V call is TRBV10-3, the J call TRBJ1-1; no firm D call. CDR1 is ENHRY, CDR2 SYGVKD, per germline. V shed 4 bases and J shed 4 bases, with 7 bases lying between them. The CDR3 runs 12 residues. Here the CDR3 reads CAISGRGTEAFF. CDR3 sequence (DNA): TGTGCCATCAGTGGCCGGGGCACTGAAGCTTTCTTT.

CDR3 protein: CASSLRGSAEQYF. CDR3 coding DNA: TGTGCCAGCAGCTTGAGGGGGTCGGCCGAGCAGTACTTC. The chain uses TRBV5-4 and TRBJ2-7, with D possibly being TRBD1 (6 bases). The V end lost 1 base, the J end lost 6 bases, and 11 bases lay between the germline ends. The V gene's germline CDR1 is SGHNT and CDR2 YYREEE (reference sequence). The CDR3 loop spans 13 amino acids.

This clone was seen only a few times. V is TRBV18 and J is TRBJ1-4; D is perhaps TRBD1 (5 bases). In germline, CDR1 is KGHSH, CDR2 LQKENI. The CDR3 sequence is 13 residues long. Trimming left V 2 bases short and J 7 bases short, with 8 bases between. CDR3 amino acids: CASSPGAREKLFF. The CDR3 DNA reads as TGTGCCAGCTCACCAGGGGCTCGTGAAAAACTGTTTTTT.

The J gene is TRBJ1-3, the V gene TRBV5-1, with TRBD1 matching over 9 bases. V shed 2 bases, J shed 6 bases, and the junction held 12 bases outside the gene matches. The CDR3 extends over 17 amino acids. Germline-derived CDR1 and CDR2 are SGHRS and YFSETQ. The CDR3 region is CASSFMGTGSSLNTIYF. In DNA, the CDR3 is TGCGCCAGCAGCTTTATGGGGACAGGGTCTTCGTTAAACACCATATATTTT. The whole variable domain, filled in from reference TRBV5-1 and TRBJ1-3, reads KAGVTQTPRYLIKTRGQQVTLSCSPISGHRSVSWYQQTPGQGLQFLFEYFSETQRNKGNFPGRFSGRQFSNSRSEMNVSTLELGDSALYLCASSFMGTGSSLNTIYFGEGSWLTVV.

This chain joins TRBV2 and TRBJ2-1; TRBD2 might be the D (5 bases). The CDR3 contains 14 residues. V gave up 5 bases and J gave up 6 bases, with 14 bases separating them. Germline V gives CDR1 SNHLY, CDR2 FYNNEI. Here the CDR3 DNA reads TGTGCCAGCAGTCGCTCTACTAGTTTCAATGAGCAGTTCTTC. It yields the protein CASSRSTSFNEQFF.

This chain joins TRBV29-1 and TRBJ2-5, with TRBD1 identical over 11 bases. Germline V lookup: CDR1 SQVTM, CDR2 ANQGSEA. The CDR3 has 20 residues. With 4 bases clipped from V and 5 bases from J, the junction kept 24 bases outside the gene matches. CDR3 sequence reads: CSVGGQGGNRGGGHMETQYF. The CDR3 nucleotides are TGCAGCGTTGGGGGACAGGGGGGAAACAGGGGGGGTGGCCACATGGAGACCCAGTACTTC.

The chain uses TRBV27 and TRBJ2-1; 8 positions agree with TRBD2. This CDR3 is built from 16 residues. The germline V gene encodes CDR1 MNHEY and CDR2 SMNVEV (reference sequence). With V trimmed by 5 bases and J by 7 bases, 13 bases remained unmatched. The CDR3 nucleotides are TGTGCCAGCAGTCCCAACCTAGCGGGTACGGGAAATGAGCAGTTCTTC. This codes for CASSPNLAGTGNEQFF.

V gene TRBV15 combines with J gene TRBJ1-1, with D possibly TRBD1 on 5 matching bases. Germline V gene sequence: CDR1 LNHNV, CDR2 YYDKDF (reference sequence). The CDR3 totals 14 residues. With 1 base removed from V and 1 base from J, the gap between germline ends came to 7 bases. CDR3 nucleotide sequence: TGTGCCACCAGCAGAGGGCAGGGGAACACTGAAGCTTTCTTT. Protein: CATSRGQGNTEAFF.

The V and J genes are TRBV2 and TRBJ2-7; D is ambiguous. The germline V gene has CDR1 SNHLY and CDR2 FYNNEI. The CDR3 is made up of 12 amino acids. V lost 6 bases to trimming and J lost 3 bases, with 9 bases between them. The CDR3 sequence is CASSVSSYEQYF. CDR3 nucleotide sequence: TGTGCCAGCAGCGTCTCTAGCTACGAGCAGTACTTC.

The chain couples TRBV13 to TRBJ2-7, with D perhaps TRBD2 (7 bases). The CDR3 loop spans 15 amino acids. Germline CDR1 and CDR2: PRHDT and FYEKMQ (reference sequence). Trimming pared 3 bases from V and 3 bases from J, leaving 15 bases between. The CDR3 nucleotides are TGTGCCAGCAGCTTGGGGGGGACATCGATCTACGAGCAGTACTTC. This sequence encodes CASSLGGTSIYEQYF. The full variable domain, completed using reference TRBV13 and TRBJ2-7, is AAGVIQSPRHLIKEKRETATLKCYPIPRHDTVYWYQQGPGQDPQFLISFYEKMQSDKGSIPDRFSAQQFSDYHSELNMSSLELGDSALYFCASSLGGTSIYEQYFGPGTRLTVT.

DNA for the CDR3: TGTGCCAGTAGGCCACCGGGACTGGAAAGAGATTCACCCCTCCACTTT. Translating it yields CASRPPGLERDSPLHF. This chain joins TRBV19 and TRBJ1-6; D perhaps matches TRBD1 (5 bases). Trimming pared 6 bases from V and 8 bases from J, leaving 20 bases between. Germline CDR1 reads LNHDA; CDR2 reads SQIVND (reference sequence). This CDR3 contains 16 residues.

The chain uses TRBV19 and TRBJ1-5, with 10 nucleotides matching TRBD1. CDR3 size: 14 residues. Trimming at V came to 8 bases and at J to 6 bases, leaving 7 bases not matched to a gene. Germline assignment: CDR1 LNHDA and CDR2 SQIVND (reference sequence). The CDR3 DNA reads as TGTGCCAGTTCTTTGGGACAGGGGATTCAGCCCCAGCATTTT. Translation: CASSLGQGIQPQHF.

This chain links TRBV30 with TRBJ2-5, with 8 bases fitting TRBD1. Trimming took 6 bases from V and 4 from J; bases not matched to a gene: 10. There are 14 residues in the CDR3. Germline CDR1 reads GTSNPN; CDR2 reads SVGIG (reference sequence). The chain's CDR3 is CACLPRGRGETQYF. CDR3 coding DNA: TGTGCCTGCTTACCCAGGGGGCGCGGAGAGACCCAGTACTTC. The entire variable domain, with the rest obtained from reference TRBV30 and TRBJ2-5, is as follows: SQTIHQWPATLVQPVGSPLSLECTVEGTSNPNLYWYRQAAGRGLQLLFYSVGIGQISSEVPQNLSASRPQDRQFILSSKKLLLSDSGFYLCACLPRGRGETQYFGPGTRLLVL.